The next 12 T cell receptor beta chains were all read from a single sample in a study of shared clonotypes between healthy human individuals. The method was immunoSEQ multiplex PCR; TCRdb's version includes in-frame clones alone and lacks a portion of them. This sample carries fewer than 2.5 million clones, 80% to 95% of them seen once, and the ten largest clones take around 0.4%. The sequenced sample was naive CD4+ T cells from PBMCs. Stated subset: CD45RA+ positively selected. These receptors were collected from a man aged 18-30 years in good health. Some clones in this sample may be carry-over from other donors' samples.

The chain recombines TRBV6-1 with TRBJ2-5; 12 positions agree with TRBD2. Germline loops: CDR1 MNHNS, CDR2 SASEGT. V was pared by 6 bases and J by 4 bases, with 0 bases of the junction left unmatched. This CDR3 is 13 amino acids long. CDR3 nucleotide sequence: TGTGCCAGCAGACTAGCGGGAGGAGAGACCCAGTACTTC. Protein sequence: CASRLAGGETQYF.

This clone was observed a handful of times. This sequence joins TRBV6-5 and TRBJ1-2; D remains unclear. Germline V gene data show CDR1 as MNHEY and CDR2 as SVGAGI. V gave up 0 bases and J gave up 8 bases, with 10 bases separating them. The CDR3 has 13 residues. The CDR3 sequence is CASSYSPKGGYTF. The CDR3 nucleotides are TGTGCCAGCAGTTACTCGCCTAAAGGAGGCTACACCTTC.

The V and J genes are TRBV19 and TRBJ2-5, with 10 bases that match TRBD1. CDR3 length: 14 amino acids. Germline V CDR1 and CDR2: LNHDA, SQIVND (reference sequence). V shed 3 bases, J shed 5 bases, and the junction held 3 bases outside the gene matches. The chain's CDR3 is CASSMGQGRETQYF. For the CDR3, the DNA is TGTGCCAGTAGTATGGGACAGGGGAGGGAGACCCAGTACTTC. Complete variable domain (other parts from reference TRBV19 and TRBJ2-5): DGGITQSPKYLFRKEGQNVTLSCEQNLNHDAMYWYRQDPGQGLRLIYYSQIVNDFQKGDIAEGYSVSREKKESFPLTVTSAQKNPTAFYLCASSMGQGRETQYFGPGTRLLVL.

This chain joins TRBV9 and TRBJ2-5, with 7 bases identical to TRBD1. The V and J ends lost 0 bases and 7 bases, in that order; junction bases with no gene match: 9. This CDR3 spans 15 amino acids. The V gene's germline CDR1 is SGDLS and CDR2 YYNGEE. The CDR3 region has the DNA TGTGCCAGCAGCGTAGGGTCCGACAGGGTGAGGACCCAGTACTTC. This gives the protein CASSVGSDRVRTQYF.

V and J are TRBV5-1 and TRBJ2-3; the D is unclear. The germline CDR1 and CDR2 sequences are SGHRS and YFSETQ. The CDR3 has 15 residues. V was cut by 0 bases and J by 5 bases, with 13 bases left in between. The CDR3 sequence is CASSLGELVGDTQYF. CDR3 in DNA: TGCGCCAGCAGCTTGGGGGAACTCGTTGGAGATACGCAGTATTTT.

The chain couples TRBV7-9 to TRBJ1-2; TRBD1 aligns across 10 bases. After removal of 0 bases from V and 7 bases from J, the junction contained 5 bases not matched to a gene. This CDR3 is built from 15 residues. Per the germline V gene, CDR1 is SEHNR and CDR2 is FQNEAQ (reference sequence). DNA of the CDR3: TGTGCCAGCAGCTTAGCCGACAGGGGGCTCCTTGGCTACACCTTC. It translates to CASSLADRGLLGYTF.

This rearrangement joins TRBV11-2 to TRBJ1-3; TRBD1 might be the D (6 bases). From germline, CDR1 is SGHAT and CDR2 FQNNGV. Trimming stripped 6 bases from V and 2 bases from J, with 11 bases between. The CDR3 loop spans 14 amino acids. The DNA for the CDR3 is TGTGCCAGCAGGGGGGGGACAACTGGAAACACCATATATTTT. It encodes CASRGGTTGNTIYF.

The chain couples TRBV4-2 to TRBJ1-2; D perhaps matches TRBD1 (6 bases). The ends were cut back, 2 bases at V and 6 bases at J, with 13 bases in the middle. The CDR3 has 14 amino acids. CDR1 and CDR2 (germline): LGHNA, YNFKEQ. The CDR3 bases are TGTGCCAGCAGCCAAAATTTTGGGGGCGATGGCTACACCTTC. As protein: CASSQNFGGDGYTF.

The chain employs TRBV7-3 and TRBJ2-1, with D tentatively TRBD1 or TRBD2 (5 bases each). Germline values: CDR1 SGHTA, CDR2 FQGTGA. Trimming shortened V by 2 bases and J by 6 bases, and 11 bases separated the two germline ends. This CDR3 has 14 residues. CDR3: CASSLGGWSNEQFF. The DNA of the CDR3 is TGTGCCAGCAGCTTAGGGGGTTGGTCCAATGAGCAGTTCTTC.

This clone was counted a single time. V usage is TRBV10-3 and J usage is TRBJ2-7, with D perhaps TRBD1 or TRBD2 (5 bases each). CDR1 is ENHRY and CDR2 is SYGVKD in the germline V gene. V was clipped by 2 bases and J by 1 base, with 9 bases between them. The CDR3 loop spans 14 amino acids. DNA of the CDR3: TGTGCCATCAGTGAGGCAGGGACGTCCTACGAGCAGTACTTC. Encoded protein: CAISEAGTSYEQYF.

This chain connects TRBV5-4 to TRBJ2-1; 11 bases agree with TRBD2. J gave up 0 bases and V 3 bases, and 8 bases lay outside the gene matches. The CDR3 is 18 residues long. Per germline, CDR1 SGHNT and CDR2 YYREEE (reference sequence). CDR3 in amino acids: CASSSTSGSRSSYNEQFF. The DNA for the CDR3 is TGTGCCAGCAGCTCAACTAGCGGGAGCCGGAGCTCCTACAATGAGCAGTTCTTC. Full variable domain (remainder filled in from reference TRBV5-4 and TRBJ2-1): ETGVTQSPTHLIKTRGQQVTLRCSSQSGHNTVSWYQQALGQGPQFIFQYYREEENGRGNFPPRFSGLQFPNYSSELNVNALELDDSALYLCASSSTSGSRSSYNEQFFGPGTRLTVL.

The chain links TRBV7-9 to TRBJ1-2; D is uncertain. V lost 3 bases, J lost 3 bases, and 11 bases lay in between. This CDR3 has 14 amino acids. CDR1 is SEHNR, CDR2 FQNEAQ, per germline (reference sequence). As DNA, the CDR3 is TGTGCCAGCAGCTTCTGGTCGCCAGACTATGGCTACACCTTC. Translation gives CASSFWSPDYGYTF.